A single T cell receptor (beta chain) is shown here with its context. Antigen specificity is unknown. One entry per CDR3 protein, without DNA, is what TCRdb gives after re-calling the 5' RACE reads. The sample's table shows 440,000 or so distinct CDR3 sequences. The data are from a study of monozygotic twins with inflammatory bowel disease. Findings of the study overall: Patients received differing immunosuppressive treatments, which may have added variability to their repertoires. Healthy co-twins exceeded IBD patients in TCRbeta diversity as measured by inverse Simpson.

Sequenced: blood. The receptor was isolated from a human donor with ulcerative colitis or Crohn's disease, or a healthy co-twin of an affected twin (not recorded which).

This CDR3 is CAWKGGKRANYGYTF. This sequence joins TRBV30 and TRBJ1-2; TCRdb's assignment of TRBD1 cannot be checked, as there is no DNA. CDR3 length: 15 residues. Germline V gives CDR1 GTSNPN, CDR2 SVGIG (reference sequence).